This T cell receptor beta chain was documented in a study of cytomegalovirus exposure and HLA in healthy donors. Primers: 60 Vbeta forward and 13 Jbeta reverse. Clones were sequenced by immunoSEQ multiplex PCR, and TCRdb holds only the in-frame ones, with some missing. The sample holds under 150,000 clones, roughly 79% seen once. This clone was seen more than once but under ten times. Its antigen is not known. CDR1 and CDR2 (germline): MGHDK, SYGVNS. With 1 base removed from V and 5 bases from J, the gap between germline ends came to 15 bases. CDR3 size: 17 residues. Study findings and constraints: A later analysis showed TCR association rates differing by HLA locus, peaking at DRB1 and lowest at HLA-C.

The origin of this receptor is a woman aged 40 to 50 in good health and CMV-seronegative. The chain uses TRBV25-1 and TRBJ1-6; possible D gene TRBD1, 5 bases. The specimen sequenced was PBMCs. The CDR3 spells CASSELRGGINNSPLHF. CDR3 sequence (DNA): TGTGCCAGCAGTGAATTAAGGGGCGGAATAAATAATTCACCCCTCCACTTT.